Sequencing of this T cell receptor (beta chain) was carried out in a study of identical twins. Unique molecular identifiers were present on cDNA, and template switching added a universal primer site. Via MiXCR, TCRdb re-called the 5' RACE reads, giving one row per CDR3 protein. This table holds approximately 600,000 distinct CDR3 sequences, around 9.6% found once. In this sample, this clonotype turned up a few times. Its antigen is not identified. Germline V gene sequence: CDR1 SGHTA, CDR2 FQGNSA. Trimming removed 1 base from V and 5 bases from J, with 12 bases in between. The CDR3 is 15 residues long. Findings and limits, study-wide: Twin pairs' shared out-of-frame alpha sequences were enriched in low generation probability.

These data also formed part of another study, on yellow fever vaccine responses in identical twins.

The TCR was taken from a woman aged 18-29 years in good health. The sequencing sample was made of PBMCs. The chain uses TRBV7-2 and TRBJ2-1; D possibly corresponds to TRBD2 (5 bases). Here the CDR3 reads CASSLEGGPDNEQFF. The CDR3 DNA follows: TGTGCCAGCAGCTTAGAAGGCGGGCCAGACAATGAGCAGTTCTTC.